This T cell receptor beta chain was captured in a study of CD8 T cells in ankylosing spondylitis. TCRdb re-analysed the 5' RACE reads in MiXCR, keeping a single row per CDR3 protein. This sample yields about 240,000 distinct CDR3 sequences, of which around 7.8% are seen a single time; over 6.5% belongs to the top ten. Notes on the study in general: Disease-linked clones reportedly showed significant enrichment in matched ankylosing spondylitis synovial fluid.

This clonotype has at least ten counts. Its antigen is unidentified. The CDR3 length is 18 residues. CDR1 and CDR2 from the germline V gene are SGHVS and FQNEAQ. V lost 5 bases and J 6 bases, leaving 26 bases between the germline ends. The chain couples TRBV7-8 to TRBJ2-1, with D perhaps TRBD2 (5 bases). Sequencing input: blood, either unsorted or a sorted T cell fraction (not recorded which). This TCR derives from a male donor with ankylosing spondylitis or in good health (not recorded which). CDR3 in amino acids: CASSPRGRVITSGNEQFF. In DNA form, the CDR3 reads TGTGCCAGCAGCCCAAGAGGTCGGGTTATAACGAGCGGCAATGAGCAGTTCTTC.